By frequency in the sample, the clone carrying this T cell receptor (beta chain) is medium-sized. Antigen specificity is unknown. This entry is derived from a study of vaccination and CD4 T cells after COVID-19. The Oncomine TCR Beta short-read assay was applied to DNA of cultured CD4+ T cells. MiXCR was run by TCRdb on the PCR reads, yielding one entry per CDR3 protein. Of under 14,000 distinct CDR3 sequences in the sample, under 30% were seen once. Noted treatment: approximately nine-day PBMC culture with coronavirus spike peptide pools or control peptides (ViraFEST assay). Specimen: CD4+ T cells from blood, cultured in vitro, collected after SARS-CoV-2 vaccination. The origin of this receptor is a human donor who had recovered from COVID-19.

In DNA, the CDR3 is TGTGCCAGCAGCTTACGTCGCAGGGGTGAGACCCAGTACTTC. Its protein is CASSLRRRGETQYF. The chain uses TRBV7-8 and TRBJ2-5; a possible D gene is TRBD1 (6 bases). The V gene lost 2 bases and the J gene lost 5 bases, with 12 bases spanning the gap. This CDR3 is built from 14 residues. CDR1 and CDR2 (germline): SGHVS, FQNEAQ. The full variable domain, its missing parts supplied by reference TRBV7-8 and TRBJ2-5, is GAGVSQSPRYKVAKRGQDVALRCDPISGHVSLFWYQQALGQGPEFLTYFQNEAQLDKSGLPSDRFFAERPEGSVSTLKIQRTQQEDSAVYLCASSLRRRGETQYFGPGTRLLVL.